This T cell receptor (beta chain) stems from a study of cytomegalovirus exposure and HLA in healthy donors. Study-wide results and caveats: Later work found most CMV-associated TCR beta chains apparently HLA-restricted.

This clone was observed a few times. The antigen is not known. As for the donors, each was a healthy bone marrow donor. J lost 1 base, V lost 4 bases, and 6 bases had no gene match. The CDR3 length is 16 residues. Germline V CDR1 and CDR2: SGDLS, YYNGEE. Both 60 Vbeta primers and 13 Jbeta primers went into the PCR. Some clones are missing from TCRdb's copy, which holds only in-frame ones; the method was immunoSEQ multiplex PCR. The data show about 87,000 clones, with approximately 7.7% seen just once and about 2.5% held by the top ten. The source material was PBMCs. This chain links TRBV9 with TRBJ2-1; 9 bases align to TRBD2. The source of this sequence is a man aged 50-60 years in good health and CMV-seronegative. The CDR3 loop reads CASSILAGASYNEQFF. The DNA for the CDR3 is TGTGCCAGCAGCATATTAGCGGGGGCTTCCTACAATGAGCAGTTCTTC.